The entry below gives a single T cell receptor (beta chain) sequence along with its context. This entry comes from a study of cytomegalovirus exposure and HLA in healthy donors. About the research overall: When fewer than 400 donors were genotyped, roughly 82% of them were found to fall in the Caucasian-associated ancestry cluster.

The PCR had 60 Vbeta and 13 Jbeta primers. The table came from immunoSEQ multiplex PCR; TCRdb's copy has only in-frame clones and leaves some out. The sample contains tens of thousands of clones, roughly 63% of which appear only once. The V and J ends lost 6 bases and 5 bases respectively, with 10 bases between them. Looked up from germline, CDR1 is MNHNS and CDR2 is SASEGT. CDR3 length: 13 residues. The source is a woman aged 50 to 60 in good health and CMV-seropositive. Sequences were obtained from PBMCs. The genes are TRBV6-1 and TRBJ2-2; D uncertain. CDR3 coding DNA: TGTGCCAGCAGAACCGACACAACCGGGGAGCTGTTTTTT. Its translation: CASRTDTTGELFF.